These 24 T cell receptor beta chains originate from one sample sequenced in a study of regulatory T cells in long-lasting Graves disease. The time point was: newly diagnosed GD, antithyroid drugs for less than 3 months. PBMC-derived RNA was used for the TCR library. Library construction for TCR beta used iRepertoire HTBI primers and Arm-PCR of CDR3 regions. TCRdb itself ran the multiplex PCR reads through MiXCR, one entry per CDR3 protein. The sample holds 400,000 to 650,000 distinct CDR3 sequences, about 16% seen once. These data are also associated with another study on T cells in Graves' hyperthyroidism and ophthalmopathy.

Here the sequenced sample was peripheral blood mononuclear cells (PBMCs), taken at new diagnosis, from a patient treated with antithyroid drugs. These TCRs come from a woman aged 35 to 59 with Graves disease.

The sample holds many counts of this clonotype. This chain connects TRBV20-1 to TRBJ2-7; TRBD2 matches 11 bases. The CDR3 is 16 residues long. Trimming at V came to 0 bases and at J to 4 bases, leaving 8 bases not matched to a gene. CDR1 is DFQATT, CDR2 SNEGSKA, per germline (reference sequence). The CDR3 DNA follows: TGCAGTGCTAGAGATCGATCTAGCGGGGGGTGGTACGAGCAGTACTTC. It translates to CSARDRSSGGWYEQYF.

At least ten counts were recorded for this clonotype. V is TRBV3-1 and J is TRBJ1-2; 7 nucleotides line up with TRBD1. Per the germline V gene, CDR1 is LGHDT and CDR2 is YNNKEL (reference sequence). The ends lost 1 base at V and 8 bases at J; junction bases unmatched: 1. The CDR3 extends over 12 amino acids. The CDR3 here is CASSQGQGGYTF. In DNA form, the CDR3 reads TGTGCCAGCAGCCAAGGACAGGGAGGCTACACCTTC.

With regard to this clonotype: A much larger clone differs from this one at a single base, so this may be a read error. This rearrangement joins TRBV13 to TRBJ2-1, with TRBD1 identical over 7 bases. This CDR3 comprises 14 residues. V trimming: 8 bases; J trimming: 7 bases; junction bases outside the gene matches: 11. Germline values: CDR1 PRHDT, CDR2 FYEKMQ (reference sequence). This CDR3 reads CASGQRGRLNEQFF. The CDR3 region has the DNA TGTGCCAGCGGTCAAAGGGGGCGGCTGAATGAGCAGTTCTTC.

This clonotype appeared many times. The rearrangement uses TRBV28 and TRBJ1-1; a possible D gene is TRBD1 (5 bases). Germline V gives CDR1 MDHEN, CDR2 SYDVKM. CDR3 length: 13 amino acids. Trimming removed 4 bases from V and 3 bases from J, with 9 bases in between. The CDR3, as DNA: TGTGCCAGCAGTTCACTGGGGGACACTGAAGCTTTCTTT. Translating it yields CASSSLGDTEAFF.

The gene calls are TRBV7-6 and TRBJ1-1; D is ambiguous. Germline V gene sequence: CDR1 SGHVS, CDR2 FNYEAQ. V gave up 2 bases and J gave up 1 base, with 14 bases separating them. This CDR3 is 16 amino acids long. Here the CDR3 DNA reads TGTGCCAGCAGCTTAAGTGCGGAGGAGACGAACACTGAAGCTTTCTTT. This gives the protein CASSLSAEETNTEAFF. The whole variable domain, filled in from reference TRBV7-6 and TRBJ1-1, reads GAGVSQSPRYKVTKRGQDVALRCDPISGHVSLYWYRQALGQGPEFLTYFNYEAQQDKSGLPNDRFSAERPEGSISTLTIQRTEQRDSAMYRCASSLSAEETNTEAFFGQGTRLTVV.

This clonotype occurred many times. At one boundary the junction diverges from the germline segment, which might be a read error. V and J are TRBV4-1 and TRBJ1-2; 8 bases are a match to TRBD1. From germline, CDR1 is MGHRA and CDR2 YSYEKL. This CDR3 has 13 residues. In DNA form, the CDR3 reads TGTGCCAGCAGCCAACAGGGGGGCTATGGCTACACCTTC. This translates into CASSQQGGYGYTF.

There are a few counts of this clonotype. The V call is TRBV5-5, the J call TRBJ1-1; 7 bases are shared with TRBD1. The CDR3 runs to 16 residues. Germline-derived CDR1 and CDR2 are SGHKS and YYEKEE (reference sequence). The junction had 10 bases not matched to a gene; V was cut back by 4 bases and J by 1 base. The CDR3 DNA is TGTGCCAGCAGCCTCAACCCCGGGACAGCGAACACTGAAGCTTTCTTT. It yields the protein CASSLNPGTANTEAFF.

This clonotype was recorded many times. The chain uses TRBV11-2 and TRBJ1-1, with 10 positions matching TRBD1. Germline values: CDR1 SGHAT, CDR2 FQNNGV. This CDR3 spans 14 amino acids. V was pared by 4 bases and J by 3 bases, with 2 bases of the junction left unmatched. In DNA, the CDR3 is TGTGCCAGCAGCTGGACAGGGGGTTACACTGAAGCTTTCTTT. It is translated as CASSWTGGYTEAFF.

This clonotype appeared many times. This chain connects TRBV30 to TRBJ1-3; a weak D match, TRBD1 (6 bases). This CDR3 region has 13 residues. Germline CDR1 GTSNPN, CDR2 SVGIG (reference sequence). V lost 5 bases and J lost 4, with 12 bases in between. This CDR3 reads CAWQGQHGNTIYF. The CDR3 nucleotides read TGTGCCTGGCAAGGACAGCACGGAAACACCATATATTTT.

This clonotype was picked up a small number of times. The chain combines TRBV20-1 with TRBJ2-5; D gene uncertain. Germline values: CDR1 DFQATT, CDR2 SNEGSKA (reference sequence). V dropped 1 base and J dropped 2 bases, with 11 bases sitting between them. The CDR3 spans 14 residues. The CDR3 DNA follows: TGCAGTGCTAGAGCCCCGACCCTTCAAGAGACCCAGTACTTC. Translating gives CSARAPTLQETQYF.

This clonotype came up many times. In DNA form, the CDR3 reads TGTGCCAGCACGGTGGGGCATAGCACAGATACGCAGTATTTT. Translation: CASTVGHSTDTQYF. The chain links TRBV12-3 or TRBV12-4 to TRBJ2-3, with D tentatively TRBD1 (5 bases). The length of the CDR3 is 14 residues. The V end was cut by 7 bases, the J end by 0 bases, with 11 bases between.

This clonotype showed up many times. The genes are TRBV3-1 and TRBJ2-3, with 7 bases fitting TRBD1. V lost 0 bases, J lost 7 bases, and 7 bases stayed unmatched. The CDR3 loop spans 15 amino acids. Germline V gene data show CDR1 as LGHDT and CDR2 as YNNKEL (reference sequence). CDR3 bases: TGTGCCAGCAGCCAAGATGGGGTAGGGGGCCATACGCAGTATTTT. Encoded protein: CASSQDGVGGHTQYF.

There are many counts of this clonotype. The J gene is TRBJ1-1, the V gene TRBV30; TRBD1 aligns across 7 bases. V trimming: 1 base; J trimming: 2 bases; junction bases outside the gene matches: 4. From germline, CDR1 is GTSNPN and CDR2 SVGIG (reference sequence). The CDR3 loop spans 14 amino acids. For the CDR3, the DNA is TGTGCCTGGAGTGCCTGGGACAGCAACACTGAAGCTTTCTTT. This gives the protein CAWSAWDSNTEAFF.

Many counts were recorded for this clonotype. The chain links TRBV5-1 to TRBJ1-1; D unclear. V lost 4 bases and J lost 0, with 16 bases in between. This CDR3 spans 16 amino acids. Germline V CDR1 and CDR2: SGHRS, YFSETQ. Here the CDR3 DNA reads TGCGCCAGCAGCCCTCCCGGCGGGAACTTGAACACTGAAGCTTTCTTT. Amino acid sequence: CASSPPGGNLNTEAFF.

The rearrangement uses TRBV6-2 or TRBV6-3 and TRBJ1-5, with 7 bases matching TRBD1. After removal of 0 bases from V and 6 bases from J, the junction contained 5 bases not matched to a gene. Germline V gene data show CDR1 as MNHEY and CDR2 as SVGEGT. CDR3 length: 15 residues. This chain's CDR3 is CASSYSYRGTQPQHF. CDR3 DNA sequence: TGTGCCAGCAGTTACTCGTACAGGGGCACTCAGCCCCAGCATTTT.

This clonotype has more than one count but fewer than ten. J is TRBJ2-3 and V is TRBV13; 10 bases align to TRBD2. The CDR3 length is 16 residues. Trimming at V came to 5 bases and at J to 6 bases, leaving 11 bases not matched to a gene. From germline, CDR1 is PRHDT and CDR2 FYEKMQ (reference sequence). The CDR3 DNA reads TGTGCCAGCAGCGACCTTAGCGGGGGGACTGGGGATACGCAGTATTTT. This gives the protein CASSDLSGGTGDTQYF.

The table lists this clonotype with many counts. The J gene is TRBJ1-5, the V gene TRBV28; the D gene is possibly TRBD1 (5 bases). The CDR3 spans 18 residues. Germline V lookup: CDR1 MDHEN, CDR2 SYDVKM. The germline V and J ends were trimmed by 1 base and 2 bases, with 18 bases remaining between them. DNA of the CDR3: TGTGCCAGCAGTTTATATGGGGGTCTGGGGTTGGGCAATCAGCCCCAGCATTTT. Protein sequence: CASSLYGGLGLGNQPQHF. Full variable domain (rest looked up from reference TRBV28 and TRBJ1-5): DVKVTQSSRYLVKRTGEKVFLECVQDMDHENMFWYRQDPGLGLRLIYFSYDVKMKEKGDIPEGYSVSREKKERFSLILESASTNQTSMYLCASSLYGGLGLGNQPQHFGDGTRLSIL.

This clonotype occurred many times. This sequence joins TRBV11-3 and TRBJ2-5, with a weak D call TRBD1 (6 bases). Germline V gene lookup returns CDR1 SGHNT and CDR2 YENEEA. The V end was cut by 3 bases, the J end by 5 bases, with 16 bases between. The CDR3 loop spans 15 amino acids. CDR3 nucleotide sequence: TGTGCCAGCAGCTTGGAAGGACAGTACGGGGAGACCCAGTACTTC. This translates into CASSLEGQYGETQYF. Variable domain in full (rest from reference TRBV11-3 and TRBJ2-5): EAGVVQSPRYKIIEKKQPVAFWCNPISGHNTLYWYLQNLGQGPELLIRYENEEAVDDSQLPKDRFSAERLKGVDSTLKIQPAELGDSAVYLCASSLEGQYGETQYFGPGTRLLVL.

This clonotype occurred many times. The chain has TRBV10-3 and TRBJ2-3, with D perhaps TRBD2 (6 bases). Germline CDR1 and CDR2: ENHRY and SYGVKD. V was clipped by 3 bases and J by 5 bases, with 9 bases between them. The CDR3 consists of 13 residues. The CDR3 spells CAISELAGDTQYF. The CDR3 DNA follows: TGTGCCATCAGTGAACTAGCCGGAGATACGCAGTATTTT.

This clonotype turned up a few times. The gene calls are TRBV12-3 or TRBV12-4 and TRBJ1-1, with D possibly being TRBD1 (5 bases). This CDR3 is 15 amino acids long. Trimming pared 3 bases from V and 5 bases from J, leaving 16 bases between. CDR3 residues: CASSFLGGGGTEAFF. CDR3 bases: TGTGCCAGCAGTTTTTTGGGCGGCGGGGGGACTGAAGCTTTCTTT.

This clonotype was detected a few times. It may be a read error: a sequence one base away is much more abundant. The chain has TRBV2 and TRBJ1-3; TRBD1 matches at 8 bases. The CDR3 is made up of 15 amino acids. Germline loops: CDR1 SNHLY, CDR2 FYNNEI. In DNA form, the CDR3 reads TGTGCCAGCAGTGAGGGGACAGGCCCTGGAAACATCATATATTTT. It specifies CASSEGTGPGNIIYF. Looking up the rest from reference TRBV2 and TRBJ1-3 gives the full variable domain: EPEVTQTPSHQVTQMGQEVILRCVPISNHLYFYWYRQILGQKVEFLVSFYNNEISEKSEIFDDQFSVERPDGSNFTLKIRSTKLEDSAMYFCASSEGTGPGNIIYFGEGSWLTVV.

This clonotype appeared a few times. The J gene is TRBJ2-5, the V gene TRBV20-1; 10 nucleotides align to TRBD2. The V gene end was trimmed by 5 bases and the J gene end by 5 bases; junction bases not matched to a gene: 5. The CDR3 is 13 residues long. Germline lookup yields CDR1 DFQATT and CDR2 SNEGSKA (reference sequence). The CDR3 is CSAGAGGLETQYF. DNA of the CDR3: TGCAGTGCTGGAGCGGGGGGGCTGGAGACCCAGTACTTC.

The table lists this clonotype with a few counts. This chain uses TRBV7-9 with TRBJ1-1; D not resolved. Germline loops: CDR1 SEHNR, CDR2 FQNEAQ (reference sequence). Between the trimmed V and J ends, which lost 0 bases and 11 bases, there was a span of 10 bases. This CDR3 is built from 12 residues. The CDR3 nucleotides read TGTGCCAGCAGCTTAGCCAGGATCGGGGCTTTCTTT. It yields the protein CASSLARIGAFF.

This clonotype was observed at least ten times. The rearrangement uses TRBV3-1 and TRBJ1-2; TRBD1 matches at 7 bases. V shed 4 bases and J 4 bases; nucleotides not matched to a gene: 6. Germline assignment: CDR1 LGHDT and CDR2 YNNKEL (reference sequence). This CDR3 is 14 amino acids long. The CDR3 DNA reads TGTGCCAGCAGCCGTGGCAGGGGGGCCTATGGCTACACCTTC. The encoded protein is CASSRGRGAYGYTF.